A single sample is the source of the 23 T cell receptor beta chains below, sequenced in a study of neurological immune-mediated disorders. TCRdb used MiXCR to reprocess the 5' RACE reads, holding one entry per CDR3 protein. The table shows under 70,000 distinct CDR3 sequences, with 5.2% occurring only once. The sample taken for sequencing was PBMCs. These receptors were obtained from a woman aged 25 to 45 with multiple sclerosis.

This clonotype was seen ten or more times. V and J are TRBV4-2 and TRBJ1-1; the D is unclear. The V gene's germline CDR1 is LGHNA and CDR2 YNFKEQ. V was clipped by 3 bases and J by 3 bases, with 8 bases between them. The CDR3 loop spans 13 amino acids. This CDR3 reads CASSQEVDTEAFF. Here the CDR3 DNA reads TGTGCCAGCAGCCAGGAGGTGGACACTGAAGCTTTCTTT.

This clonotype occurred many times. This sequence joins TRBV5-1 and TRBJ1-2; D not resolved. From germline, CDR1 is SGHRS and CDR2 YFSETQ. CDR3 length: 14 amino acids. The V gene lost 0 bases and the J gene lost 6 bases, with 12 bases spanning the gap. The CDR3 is CASSLGSRLDGYTF. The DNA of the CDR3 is TGCGCCAGCAGCTTGGGTTCTAGGCTTGATGGCTACACCTTC.

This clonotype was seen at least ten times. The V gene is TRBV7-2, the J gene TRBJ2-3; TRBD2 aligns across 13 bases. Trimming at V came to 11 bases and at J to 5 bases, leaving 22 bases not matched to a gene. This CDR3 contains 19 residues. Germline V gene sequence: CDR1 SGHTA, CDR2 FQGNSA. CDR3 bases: TGTGCCGGATTAGGGGGACTAGCGGGGAAAGAGTCGGTTGGAGATACGCAGTATTTT. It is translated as CAGLGGLAGKESVGDTQYF.

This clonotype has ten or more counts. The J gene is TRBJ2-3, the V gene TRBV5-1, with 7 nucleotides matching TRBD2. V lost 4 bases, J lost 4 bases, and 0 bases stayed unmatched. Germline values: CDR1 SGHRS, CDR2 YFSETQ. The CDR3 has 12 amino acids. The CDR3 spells CASSGGADTQYF. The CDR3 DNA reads TGCGCCAGCAGCGGGGGGGCAGATACGCAGTATTTT.

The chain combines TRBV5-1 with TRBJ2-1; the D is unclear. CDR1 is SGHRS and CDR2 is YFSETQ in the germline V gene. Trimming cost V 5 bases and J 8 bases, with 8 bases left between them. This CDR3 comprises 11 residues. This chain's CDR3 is CASRKQYEQFF. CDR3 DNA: TGCGCCAGCAGAAAGCAGTATGAGCAGTTCTTC.

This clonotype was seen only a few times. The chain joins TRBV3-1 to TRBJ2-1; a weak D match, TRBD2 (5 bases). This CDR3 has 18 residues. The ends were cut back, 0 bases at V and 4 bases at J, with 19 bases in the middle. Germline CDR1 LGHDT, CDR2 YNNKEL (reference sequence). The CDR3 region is CASSQDLGSRGIYNEQFF. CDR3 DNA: TGTGCCAGCAGCCAAGATTTAGGATCCCGAGGGATATACAATGAGCAGTTCTTC.

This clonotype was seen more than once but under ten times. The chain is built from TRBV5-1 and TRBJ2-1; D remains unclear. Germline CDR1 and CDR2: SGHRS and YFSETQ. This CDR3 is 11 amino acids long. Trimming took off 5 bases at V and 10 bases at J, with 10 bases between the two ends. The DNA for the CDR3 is TGCGCCAGCAGAAGCCAAGGAGAGCAGTTCTTC. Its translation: CASRSQGEQFF.

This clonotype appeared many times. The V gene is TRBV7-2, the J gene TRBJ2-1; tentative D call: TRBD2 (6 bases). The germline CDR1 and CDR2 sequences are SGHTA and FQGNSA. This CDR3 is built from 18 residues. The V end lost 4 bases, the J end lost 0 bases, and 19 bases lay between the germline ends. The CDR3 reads CASSSSRGYTSSYNEQFF. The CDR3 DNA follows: TGTGCCAGCAGCTCATCCCGGGGGTACACGAGCTCCTACAATGAGCAGTTCTTC. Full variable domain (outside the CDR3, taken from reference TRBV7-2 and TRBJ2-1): GAGVSQSPSNKVTEKGKDVELRCDPISGHTALYWYRQSLGQGLEFLIYFQGNSAPDKSGLPSDRFSAERTGGSVSTLTIQRTQQEDSAVYLCASSSSRGYTSSYNEQFFGPGTRLTVL.

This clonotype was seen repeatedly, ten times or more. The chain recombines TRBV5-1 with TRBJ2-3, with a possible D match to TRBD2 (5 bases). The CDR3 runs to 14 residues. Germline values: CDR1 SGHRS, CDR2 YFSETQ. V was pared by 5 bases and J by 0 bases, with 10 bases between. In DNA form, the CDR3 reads TGCGCCAGCAGACGCGGGCTTAGCACAGATACGCAGTATTTT. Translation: CASRRGLSTDTQYF.

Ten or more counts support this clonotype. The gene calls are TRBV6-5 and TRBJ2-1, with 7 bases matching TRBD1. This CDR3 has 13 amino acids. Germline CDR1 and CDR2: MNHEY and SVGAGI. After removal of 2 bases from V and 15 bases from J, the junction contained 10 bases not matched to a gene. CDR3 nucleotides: TGTGCCAGCAGTTACGGAAAACAGGGGTTTCTGTTCTTC. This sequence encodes CASSYGKQGFLFF.

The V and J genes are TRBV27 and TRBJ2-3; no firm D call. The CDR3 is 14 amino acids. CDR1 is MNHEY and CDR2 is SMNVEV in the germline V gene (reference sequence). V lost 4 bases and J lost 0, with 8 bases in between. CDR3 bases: TGTGCCAGCAGTTCCACATCTAGCACAGATACGCAGTATTTT. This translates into CASSSTSSTDTQYF.

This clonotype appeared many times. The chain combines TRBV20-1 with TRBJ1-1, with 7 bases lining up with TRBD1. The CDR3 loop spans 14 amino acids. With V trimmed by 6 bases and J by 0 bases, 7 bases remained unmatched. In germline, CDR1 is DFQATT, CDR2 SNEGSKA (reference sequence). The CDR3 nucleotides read TGCAGTGCGTTACAGGGGTCCATGAACACTGAAGCTTTCTTT. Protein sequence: CSALQGSMNTEAFF.

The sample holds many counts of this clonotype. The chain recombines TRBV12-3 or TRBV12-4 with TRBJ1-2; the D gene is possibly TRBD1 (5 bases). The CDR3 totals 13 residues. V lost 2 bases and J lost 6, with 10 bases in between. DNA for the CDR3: TGTGCCAGCAGTTTATATTGGGGGGATGGCTACACCTTC. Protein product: CASSLYWGDGYTF.

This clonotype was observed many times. This CDR3 is CAISGPGGANSPLHF. In nucleotides, the CDR3 is TGTGCCATCAGTGGGCCGGGGGGGGCTAATTCACCCCTCCACTTT. The genes are TRBV10-3 and TRBJ1-6; possibly TRBD1 for D (6 bases). The V end was cut by 4 bases, the J end by 6 bases, with 13 bases between. The CDR3 sequence is 15 residues long. Germline-derived CDR1 and CDR2 are ENHRY and SYGVKD.

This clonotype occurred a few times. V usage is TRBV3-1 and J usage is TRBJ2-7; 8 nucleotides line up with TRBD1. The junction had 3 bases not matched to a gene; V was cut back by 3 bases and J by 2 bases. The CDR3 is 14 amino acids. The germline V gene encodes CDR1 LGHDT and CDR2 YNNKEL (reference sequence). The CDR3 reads CASSHLGQAYEQYF. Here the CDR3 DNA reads TGTGCCAGCAGCCACCTGGGACAGGCCTACGAGCAGTACTTC.

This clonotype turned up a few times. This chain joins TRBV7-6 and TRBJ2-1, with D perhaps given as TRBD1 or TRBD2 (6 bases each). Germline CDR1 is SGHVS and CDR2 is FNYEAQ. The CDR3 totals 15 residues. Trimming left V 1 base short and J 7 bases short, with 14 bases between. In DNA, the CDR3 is TGTGCCAGCAGCTTAGTAGGGGGGCGTAGGAATGAGCAGTTCTTC. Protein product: CASSLVGGRRNEQFF. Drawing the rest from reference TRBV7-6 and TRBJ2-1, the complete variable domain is GAGVSQSPRYKVTKRGQDVALRCDPISGHVSLYWYRQALGQGPEFLTYFNYEAQQDKSGLPNDRFSAERPEGSISTLTIQRTEQRDSAMYRCASSLVGGRRNEQFFGPGTRLTVL.

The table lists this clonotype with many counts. The DNA of the CDR3 is TGTGCCATCAGTGAGCCAGGGGCCCCAGATACGCAGTATTTT. It translates to CAISEPGAPDTQYF. The rearrangement links TRBV10-3 to TRBJ2-3; tentatively, D is TRBD1 (6 bases). The CDR3 runs to 14 residues. Trimming cost V 2 bases and J 4 bases, with 10 bases left between them. CDR1 is ENHRY and CDR2 is SYGVKD in the germline V gene.

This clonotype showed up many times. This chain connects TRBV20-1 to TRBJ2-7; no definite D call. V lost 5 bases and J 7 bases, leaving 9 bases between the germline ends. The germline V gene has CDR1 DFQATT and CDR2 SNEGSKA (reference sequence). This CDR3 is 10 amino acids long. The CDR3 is CSAGPGEQYF. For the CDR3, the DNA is TGCAGTGCTGGTCCAGGAGAGCAGTACTTC.

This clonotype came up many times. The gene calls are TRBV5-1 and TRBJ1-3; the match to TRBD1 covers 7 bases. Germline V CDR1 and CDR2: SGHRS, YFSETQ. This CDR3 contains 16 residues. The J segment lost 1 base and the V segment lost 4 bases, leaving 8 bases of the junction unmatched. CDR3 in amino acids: CASSITQGSSGNTIYF. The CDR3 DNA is TGCGCCAGCAGCATAACACAGGGGAGTTCTGGAAACACCATATATTTT.

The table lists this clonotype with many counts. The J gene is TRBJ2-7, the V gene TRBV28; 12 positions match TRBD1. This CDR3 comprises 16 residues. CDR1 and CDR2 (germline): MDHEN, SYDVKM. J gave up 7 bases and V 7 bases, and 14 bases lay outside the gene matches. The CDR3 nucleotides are TGTGCCAGCAACGTTGGGCCGGGACAGGGGGCGTGGGAGCAGTACTTC. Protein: CASNVGPGQGAWEQYF.

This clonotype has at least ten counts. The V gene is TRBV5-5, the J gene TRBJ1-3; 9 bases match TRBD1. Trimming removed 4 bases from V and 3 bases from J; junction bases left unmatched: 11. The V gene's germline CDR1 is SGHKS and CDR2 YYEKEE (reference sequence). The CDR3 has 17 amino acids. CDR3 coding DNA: TGTGCCAGCAGCCTTATATTACAGGGGGCGGTTGGAAACACCATATATTTT. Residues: CASSLILQGAVGNTIYF.

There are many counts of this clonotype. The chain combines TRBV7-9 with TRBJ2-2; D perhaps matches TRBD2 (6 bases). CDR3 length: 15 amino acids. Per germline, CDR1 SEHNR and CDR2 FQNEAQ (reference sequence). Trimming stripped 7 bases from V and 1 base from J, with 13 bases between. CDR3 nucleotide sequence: TGTGCCAGCACCCTCAAGGGAGGGAACACCGGGGAGCTGTTTTTT. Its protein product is CASTLKGGNTGELFF.

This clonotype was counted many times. CDR3 amino acids: CASSLVLTGGETQYF. The DNA for the CDR3 is TGCGCCAGCAGCTTGGTCTTGACAGGGGGAGAGACCCAGTACTTC. The chain is built from TRBV5-1 and TRBJ2-5; 9 nucleotides agree with TRBD1. Germline V gives CDR1 SGHRS, CDR2 YFSETQ. The CDR3 is made up of 15 amino acids. V gave up 0 bases and J gave up 4 bases; unmatched junction bases: 4.